Each of the 7 T cell receptor beta chains below was sequenced from the same sample in a study of blood T cell repertoires in COVID-19. The protocol was immunoSEQ multiplex PCR, while the TCRdb copy is restricted to in-frame clones and leaves out a portion. The sample has 60,000 or so clones, roughly two thirds seen once. The sequenced sample was PBMCs or T cells enriched from blood (not recorded which). The source of these receptors is a woman aged 55-69 years who had been exposed to COVID-19.

The chain recombines TRBV5-1 with TRBJ1-2; 7 bases line up with TRBD1. V dropped 4 bases and J dropped 6; count of bases not matched to a gene: 9. CDR3 length: 14 residues. The germline CDR1 and CDR2 sequences are SGHRS and YFSETQ. The DNA for the CDR3 is TGCGCCAGCAGCCGTAACACAGGGGTTGATGGCTACACCTTC. Translating gives CASSRNTGVDGYTF. Full variable domain (outside the CDR3, taken from reference TRBV5-1 and TRBJ1-2): KAGVTQTPRYLIKTRGQQVTLSCSPISGHRSVSWYQQTPGQGLQFLFEYFSETQRNKGNFPGRFSGRQFSNSRSEMNVSTLELGDSALYLCASSRNTGVDGYTFGSGTRLTVV.

This CDR3 reads CASITSGNQPQHF. The CDR3, as DNA: TGTGCCAGCATCACGAGCGGGAATCAGCCCCAGCATTTT. This chain uses TRBV2 with TRBJ1-5; no definite D call. Germline values: CDR1 SNHLY, CDR2 FYNNEI. Trimming shortened V by 7 bases and J by 4 bases, and 11 bases separated the two germline ends. This CDR3 spans 13 amino acids.

This clone was observed a handful of times. The rearrangement links TRBV2 to TRBJ2-1; TRBD2 aligns across 11 bases. The CDR3 extends over 18 amino acids. J lost 8 bases, V lost 4 bases, and 16 bases had no gene match. Per germline, CDR1 SNHLY and CDR2 FYNNEI. The CDR3 is CASSAITISGGADDEQFF. CDR3 sequence (DNA): TGTGCCAGCAGTGCGATTACTATTAGCGGGGGGGCCGACGATGAGCAGTTCTTC.

This clone came up once. V gene TRBV28 combines with J gene TRBJ2-5; D is possibly TRBD2 (6 bases). The germline V gene encodes CDR1 MDHEN and CDR2 SYDVKM. The V gene lost 5 bases and the J gene lost 3 bases, with 16 bases spanning the gap. This CDR3 has 15 residues. DNA of the CDR3: TGTGCCAGCAGTCCCCTTCGGAGGGGTAAAGAGACCCAGTACTTC. It specifies CASSPLRRGKETQYF.

This clone was seen a few times. V gene TRBV7-8 combines with J gene TRBJ1-1; 11 bases are a match to TRBD1. The J segment lost 5 bases and the V segment lost 5 bases, leaving 4 bases of the junction unmatched. The CDR3 contains 14 residues. The germline V gene encodes CDR1 SGHVS and CDR2 FQNEAQ. CDR3 bases: TGTGCCAGCAGCGAGGACAGGGGGCGGACTGAAGCTTTCTTT. Translated, it gives CASSEDRGRTEAFF.

The genes are TRBV18 and TRBJ1-1; 7 bases align to TRBD1. Per the germline V gene, CDR1 is KGHSH and CDR2 is LQKENI. Losses at the gene ends were 6 bases for V and 10 bases for J; bases not matched to a gene: 17. This CDR3 contains 15 residues. The CDR3: CASSPTAGQGVAAFF. DNA of the CDR3: TGTGCCAGCTCCCCCACTGCGGGGCAGGGGGTTGCAGCTTTCTTT. Looking up the rest from reference TRBV18 and TRBJ1-1 gives the full variable domain: NAGVMQNPRHLVRRRGQEARLRCSPMKGHSHVYWYRQLPEEGLKFMVYLQKENIIDESGMPKERFSAEFPKEGPSILRIQQVVRGDSAAYFCASSPTAGQGVAAFFGQGTRLTVV.

This clone appeared once. The rearrangement joins TRBV30 to TRBJ2-7; D is ambiguous. Trimming shortened V by 3 bases and J by 1 base, and 13 bases separated the two germline ends. The CDR3 spans 14 residues. Germline lookup yields CDR1 GTSNPN and CDR2 SVGIG (reference sequence). CDR3 in DNA: TGTGCCTGGAGGCCGGGTCGGATGTCCTACGAGCAGTACTTC. It yields the protein CAWRPGRMSYEQYF.